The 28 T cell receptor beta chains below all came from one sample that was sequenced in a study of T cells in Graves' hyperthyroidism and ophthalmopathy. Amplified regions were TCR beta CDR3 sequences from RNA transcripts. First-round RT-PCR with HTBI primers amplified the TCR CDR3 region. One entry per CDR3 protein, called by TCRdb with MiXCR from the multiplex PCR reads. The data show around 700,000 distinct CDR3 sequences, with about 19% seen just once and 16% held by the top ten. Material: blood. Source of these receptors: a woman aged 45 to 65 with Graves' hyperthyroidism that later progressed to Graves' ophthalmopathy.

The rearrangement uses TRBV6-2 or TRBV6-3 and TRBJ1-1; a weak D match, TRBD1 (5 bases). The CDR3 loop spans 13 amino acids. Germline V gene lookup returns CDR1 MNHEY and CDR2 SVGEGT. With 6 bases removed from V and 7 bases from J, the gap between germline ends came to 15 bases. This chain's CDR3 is CASRADGADEAFF. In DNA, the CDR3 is TGTGCCAGCAGGGCCGACGGGGCCGATGAAGCTTTCTTT.

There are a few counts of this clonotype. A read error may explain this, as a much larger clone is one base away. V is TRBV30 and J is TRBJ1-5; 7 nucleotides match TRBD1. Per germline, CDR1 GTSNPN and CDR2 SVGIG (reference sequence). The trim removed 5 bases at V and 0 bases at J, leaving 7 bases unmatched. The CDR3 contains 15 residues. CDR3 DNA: TGTGCCTGGGGCACAGGGGACTATAGCAATCAGCCCCAGCATTTT. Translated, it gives CAWGTGDYSNQPQHF.

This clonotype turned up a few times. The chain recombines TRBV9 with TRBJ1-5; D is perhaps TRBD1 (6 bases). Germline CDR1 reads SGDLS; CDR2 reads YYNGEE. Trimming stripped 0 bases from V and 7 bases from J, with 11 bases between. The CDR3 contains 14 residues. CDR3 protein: CASSVEVTGQPQHF. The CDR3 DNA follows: TGTGCCAGCAGCGTAGAGGTCACAGGGCAGCCCCAGCATTTT.

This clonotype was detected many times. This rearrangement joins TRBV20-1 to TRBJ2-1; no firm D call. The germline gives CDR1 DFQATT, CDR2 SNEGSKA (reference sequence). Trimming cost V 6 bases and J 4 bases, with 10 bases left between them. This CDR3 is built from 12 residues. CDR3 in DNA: TGCAGTGCCTTCTACGATTACAATGAGCAGTTCTTC. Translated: CSAFYDYNEQFF.

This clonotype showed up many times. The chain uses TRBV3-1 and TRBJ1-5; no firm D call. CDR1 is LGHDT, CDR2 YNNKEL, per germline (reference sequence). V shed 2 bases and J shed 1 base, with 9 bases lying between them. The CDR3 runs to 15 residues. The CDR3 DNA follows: TGTGCCAGCAGCCAAAGTCCATGGAGCAATCAGCCCCAGCATTTT. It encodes CASSQSPWSNQPQHF.

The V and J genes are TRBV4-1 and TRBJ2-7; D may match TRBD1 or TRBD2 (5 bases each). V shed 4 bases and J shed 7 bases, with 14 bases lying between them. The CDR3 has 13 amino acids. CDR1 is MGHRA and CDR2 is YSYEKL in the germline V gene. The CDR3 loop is CASSPEGSGEQYF. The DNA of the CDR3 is TGCGCCAGCAGCCCCGAGGGGTCAGGAGAGCAGTACTTC.

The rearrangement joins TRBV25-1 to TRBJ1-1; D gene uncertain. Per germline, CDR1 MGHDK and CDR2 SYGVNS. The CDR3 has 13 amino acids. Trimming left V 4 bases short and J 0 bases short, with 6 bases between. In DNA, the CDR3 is TGTGCCAGCAGTGGTTGGGTGAACACTGAAGCTTTCTTT. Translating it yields CASSGWVNTEAFF.

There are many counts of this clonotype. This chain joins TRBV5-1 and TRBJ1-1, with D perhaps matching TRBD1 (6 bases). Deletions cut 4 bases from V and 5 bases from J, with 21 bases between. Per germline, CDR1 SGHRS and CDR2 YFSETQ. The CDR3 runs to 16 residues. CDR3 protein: CASSIIPHRVLTEAFF. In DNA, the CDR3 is TGCGCCAGCAGCATCATCCCCCACAGGGTACTAACTGAAGCTTTCTTT.

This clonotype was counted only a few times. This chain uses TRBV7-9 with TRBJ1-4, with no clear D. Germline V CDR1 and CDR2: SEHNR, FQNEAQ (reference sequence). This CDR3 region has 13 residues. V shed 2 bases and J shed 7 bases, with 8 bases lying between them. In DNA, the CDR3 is TGTGCCAGCAGCTTAAGGACTCTTGAAAAACTGTTTTTT. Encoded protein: CASSLRTLEKLFF.

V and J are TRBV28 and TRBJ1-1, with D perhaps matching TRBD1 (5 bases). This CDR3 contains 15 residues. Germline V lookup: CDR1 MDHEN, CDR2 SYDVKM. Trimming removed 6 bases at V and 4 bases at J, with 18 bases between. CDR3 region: CASRLAAREGTEAFF. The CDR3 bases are TGTGCCAGCAGGCTGGCGGCCAGGGAGGGCACTGAAGCTTTCTTT. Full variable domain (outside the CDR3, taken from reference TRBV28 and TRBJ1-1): DVKVTQSSRYLVKRTGEKVFLECVQDMDHENMFWYRQDPGLGLRLIYFSYDVKMKEKGDIPEGYSVSREKKERFSLILESASTNQTSMYLCASRLAAREGTEAFFGQGTRLTVV.

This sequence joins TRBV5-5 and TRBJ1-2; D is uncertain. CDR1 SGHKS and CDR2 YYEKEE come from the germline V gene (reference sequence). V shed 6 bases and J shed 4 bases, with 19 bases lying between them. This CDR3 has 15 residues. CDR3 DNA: TGTGCCAGCACCTTTGAAACCCTTCCCGGCTATGGCTACACCTTC. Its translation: CASTFETLPGYGYTF.

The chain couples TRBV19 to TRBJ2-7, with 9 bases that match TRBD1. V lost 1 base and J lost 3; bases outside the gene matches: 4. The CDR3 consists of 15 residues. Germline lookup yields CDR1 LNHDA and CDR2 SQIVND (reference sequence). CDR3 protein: CASSIGRQGVYEQYF. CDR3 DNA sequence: TGTGCCAGTAGTATAGGGAGACAGGGGGTCTACGAGCAGTACTTC.

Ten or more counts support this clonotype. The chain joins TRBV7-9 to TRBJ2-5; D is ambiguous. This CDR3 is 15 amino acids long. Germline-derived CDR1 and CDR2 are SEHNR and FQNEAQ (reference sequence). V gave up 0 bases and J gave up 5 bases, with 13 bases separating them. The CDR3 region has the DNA TGTGCCAGCAGCTTAGCGGAAAGTGGCGTGGAGACCCAGTACTTC. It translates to CASSLAESGVETQYF.

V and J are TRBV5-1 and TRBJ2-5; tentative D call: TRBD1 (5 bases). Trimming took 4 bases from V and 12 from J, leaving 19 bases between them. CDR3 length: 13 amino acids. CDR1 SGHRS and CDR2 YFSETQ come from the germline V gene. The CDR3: CASSPSTEYVKYF. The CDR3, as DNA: TGCGCCAGCAGCCCATCGACAGAATACGTAAAGTACTTC.

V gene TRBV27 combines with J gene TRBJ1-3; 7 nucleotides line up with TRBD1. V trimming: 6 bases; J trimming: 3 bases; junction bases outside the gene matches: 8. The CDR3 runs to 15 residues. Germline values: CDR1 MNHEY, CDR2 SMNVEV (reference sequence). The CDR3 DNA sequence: TGTGCCAGCAGACCCGACAGGGAGGGTGGAAACACCATATATTTT. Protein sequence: CASRPDREGGNTIYF.

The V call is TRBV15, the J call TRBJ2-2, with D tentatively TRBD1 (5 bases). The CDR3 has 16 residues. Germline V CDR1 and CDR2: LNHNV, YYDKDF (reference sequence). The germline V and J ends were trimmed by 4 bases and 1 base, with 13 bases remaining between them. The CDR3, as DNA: TGTGCCACCAGCAATCCCAGCCAGGGGAACACCGGGGAGCTGTTTTTT. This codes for CATSNPSQGNTGELFF.

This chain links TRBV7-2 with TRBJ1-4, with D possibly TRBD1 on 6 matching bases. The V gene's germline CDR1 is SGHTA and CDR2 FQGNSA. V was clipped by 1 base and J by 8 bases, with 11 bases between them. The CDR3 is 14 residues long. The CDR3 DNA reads TGTGCCAGCAGCTTAGGGACAGTAGAAGAAAAACTGTTTTTT. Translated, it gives CASSLGTVEEKLFF.

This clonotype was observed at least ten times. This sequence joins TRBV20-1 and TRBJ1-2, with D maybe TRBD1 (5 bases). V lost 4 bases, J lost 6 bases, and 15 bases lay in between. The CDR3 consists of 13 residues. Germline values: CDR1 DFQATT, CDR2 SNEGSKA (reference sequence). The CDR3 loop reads CSATKHGRDGYTF. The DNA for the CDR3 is TGCAGTGCTACTAAGCACGGCAGGGATGGCTACACCTTC.

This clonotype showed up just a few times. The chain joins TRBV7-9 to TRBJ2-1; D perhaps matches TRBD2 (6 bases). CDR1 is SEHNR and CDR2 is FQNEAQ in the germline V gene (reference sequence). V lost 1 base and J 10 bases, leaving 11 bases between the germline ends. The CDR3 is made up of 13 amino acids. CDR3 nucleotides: TGTGCCAGCAGCTTAGTTTCCGGGGGAGAGCAGTTCTTC. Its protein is CASSLVSGGEQFF.

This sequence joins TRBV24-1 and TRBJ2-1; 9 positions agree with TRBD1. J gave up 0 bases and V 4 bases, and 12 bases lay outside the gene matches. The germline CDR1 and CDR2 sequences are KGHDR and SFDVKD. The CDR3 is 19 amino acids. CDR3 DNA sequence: TGTGCCACCAGTGACCCCCCGGGGACAGGGAAAGGCTCCTACAATGAGCAGTTCTTC. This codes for CATSDPPGTGKGSYNEQFF.

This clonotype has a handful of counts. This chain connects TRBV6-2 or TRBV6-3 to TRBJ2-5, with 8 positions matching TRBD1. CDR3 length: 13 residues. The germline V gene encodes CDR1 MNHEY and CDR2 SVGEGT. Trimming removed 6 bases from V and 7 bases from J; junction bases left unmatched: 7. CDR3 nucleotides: TGTGCCAGCAGGACCAATACAGGGGGGACCCAGTACTTC. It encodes CASRTNTGGTQYF.

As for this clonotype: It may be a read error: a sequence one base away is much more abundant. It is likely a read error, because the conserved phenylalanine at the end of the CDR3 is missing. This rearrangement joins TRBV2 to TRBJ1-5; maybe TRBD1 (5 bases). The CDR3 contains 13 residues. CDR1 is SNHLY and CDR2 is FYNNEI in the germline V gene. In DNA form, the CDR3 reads TGTGCCAGCACCCAGGGACTTGATCACCCCCAGCATCTT. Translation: CASTQGLDHPQHL.

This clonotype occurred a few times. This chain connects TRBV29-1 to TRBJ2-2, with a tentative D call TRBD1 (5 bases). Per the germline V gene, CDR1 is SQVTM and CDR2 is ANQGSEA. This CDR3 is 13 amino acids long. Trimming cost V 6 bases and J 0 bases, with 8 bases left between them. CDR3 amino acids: CSVVTANTGELFF. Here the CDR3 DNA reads TGCAGCGTCGTGACAGCGAACACCGGGGAGCTGTTTTTT.

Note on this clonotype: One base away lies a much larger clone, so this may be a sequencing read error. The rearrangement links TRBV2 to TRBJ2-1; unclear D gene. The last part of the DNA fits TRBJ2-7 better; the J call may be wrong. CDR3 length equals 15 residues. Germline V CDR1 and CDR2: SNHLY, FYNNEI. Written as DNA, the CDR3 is TGTGCCAGCAGTGTAGACTTAAGCTCCTACAATGAGCAGTACTTC. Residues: CASSVDLSSYNEQYF.

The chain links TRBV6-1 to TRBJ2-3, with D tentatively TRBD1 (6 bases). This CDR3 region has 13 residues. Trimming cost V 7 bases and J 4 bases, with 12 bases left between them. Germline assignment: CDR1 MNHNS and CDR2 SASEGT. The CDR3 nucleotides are TGTGCCAGCACGAGGGGGAAGGCAGATACGCAGTATTTT. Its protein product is CASTRGKADTQYF.

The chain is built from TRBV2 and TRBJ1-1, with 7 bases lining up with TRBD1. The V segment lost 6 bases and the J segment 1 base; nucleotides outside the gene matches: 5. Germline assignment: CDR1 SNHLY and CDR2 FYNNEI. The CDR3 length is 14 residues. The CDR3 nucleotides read TGTGCCAGCAGCAATACAGGGGCGAACACTGAAGCTTTCTTT. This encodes CASSNTGANTEAFF. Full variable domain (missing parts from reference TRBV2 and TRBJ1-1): EPEVTQTPSHQVTQMGQEVILRCVPISNHLYFYWYRQILGQKVEFLVSFYNNEISEKSEIFDDQFSVERPDGSNFTLKIRSTKLEDSAMYFCASSNTGANTEAFFGQGTRLTVV.

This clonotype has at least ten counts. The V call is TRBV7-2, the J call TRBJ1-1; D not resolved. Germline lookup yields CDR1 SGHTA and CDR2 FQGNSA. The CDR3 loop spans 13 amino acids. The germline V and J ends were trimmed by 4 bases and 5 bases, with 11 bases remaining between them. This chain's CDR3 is CASSSRPTTEAFF. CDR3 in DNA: TGTGCCAGCAGCTCCAGACCTACGACTGAAGCTTTCTTT.

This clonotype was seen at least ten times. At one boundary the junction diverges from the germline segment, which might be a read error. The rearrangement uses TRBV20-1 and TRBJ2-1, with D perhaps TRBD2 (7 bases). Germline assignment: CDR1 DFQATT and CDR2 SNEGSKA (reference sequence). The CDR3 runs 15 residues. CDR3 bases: TGCGGTGCCCCGACCTGGCGGGGGCCGGGGGATGAGCAGTTCTTC. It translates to CGAPTWRGPGDEQFF.